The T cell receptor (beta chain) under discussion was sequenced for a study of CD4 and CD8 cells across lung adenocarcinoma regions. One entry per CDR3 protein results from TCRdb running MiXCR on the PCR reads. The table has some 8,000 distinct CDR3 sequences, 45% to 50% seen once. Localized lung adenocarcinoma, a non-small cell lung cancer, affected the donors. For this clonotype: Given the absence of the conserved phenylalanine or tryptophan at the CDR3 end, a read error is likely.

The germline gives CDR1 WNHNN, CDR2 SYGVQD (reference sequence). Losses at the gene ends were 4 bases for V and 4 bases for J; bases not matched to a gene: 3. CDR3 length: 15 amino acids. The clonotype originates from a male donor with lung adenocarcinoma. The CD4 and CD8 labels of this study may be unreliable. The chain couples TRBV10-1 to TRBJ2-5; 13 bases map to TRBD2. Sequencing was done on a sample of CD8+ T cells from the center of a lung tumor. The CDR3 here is CASSVGTSGTETQYS. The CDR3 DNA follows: TGCGCCAGCAGTGTTGGGACTAGCGGGACAGAGACCCAGTACAGT.